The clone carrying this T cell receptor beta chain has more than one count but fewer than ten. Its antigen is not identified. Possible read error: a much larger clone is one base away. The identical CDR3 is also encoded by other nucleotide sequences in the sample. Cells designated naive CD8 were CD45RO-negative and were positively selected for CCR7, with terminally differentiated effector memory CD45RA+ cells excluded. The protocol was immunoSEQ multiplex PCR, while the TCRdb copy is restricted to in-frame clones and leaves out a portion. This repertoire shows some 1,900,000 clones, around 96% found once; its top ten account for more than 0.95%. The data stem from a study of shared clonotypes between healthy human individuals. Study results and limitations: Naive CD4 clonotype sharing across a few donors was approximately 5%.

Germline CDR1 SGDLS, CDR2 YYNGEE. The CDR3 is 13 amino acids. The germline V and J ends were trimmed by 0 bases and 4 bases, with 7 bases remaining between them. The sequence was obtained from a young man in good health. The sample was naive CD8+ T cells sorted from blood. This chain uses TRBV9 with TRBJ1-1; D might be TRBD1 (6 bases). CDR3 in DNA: TGTGCCAGCAGCGTAGAAGGGGGCACTGAAGCTTTCTTT. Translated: CASSVEGGTEAFF.